This T cell receptor beta chain comes out of a study of early T cells in non-severe SARS-CoV-2 infection (dated by TCRdb to the early 2020s). With regard to the full study: TCR sequencing used bulk RNA from unsorted whole blood, so alpha and beta chains could not be paired.

Library creation used 5' RACE. The run used a NextSeq 500. In the TCR library protocol, unique molecular identifiers were attached to individual cDNA molecules to correct for PCR bias and sequencing error. Both TCR alpha and beta chains were sequenced, and tight co-correlation was observed between alpha and beta sequence abundances in each sample. The study's processing was this. V gene, J gene and CDR3 annotation of TCR sequences was performed with Decombinator V4. Expanded TCRs were defined as changing significantly between any two time points under a Poisson model with p below 0.0001. TCR abundances were normalised to the total number of TCRs sequenced in each sample and reported as counts per million. TRAV1-2 paired with TRAJ12, TRAJ20 or TRAJ33 defined MAIT TCRs, while TRAV10 paired with TRAJ18 defined iNKT TCRs. VDJdb, accessed 1 November 2021, was searched for CMV, EBV and SARS-CoV-2 annotated TCRs, excluding TCRs annotated for multiple antigens. The public reads were reprocessed in TCRdb via fastp at Q25 and MiXCR, keeping in-frame beta chains. Records with the same CDR3 protein are collapsed into one entry carrying the most frequent genes and DNA. TCRdb's processing, not the authors', yielded these V and J calls. The sample has tens of thousands of distinct CDR3 sequences on record, 4% to 5% of them singletons. Of the sample, 4.4% is held by the ten largest clones.

A case-control design nested within a healthcare worker cohort in London, UK, was used, with weekly nasopharyngeal swab PCR tests and blood sampling performed. Healthcare workers were recruited during the week of the UK lockdown, between 23 and 31 March 2020, and followed weekly for up to roughly 16 weeks. Summary of the overall study and its limitations: VDJdb matching was skewed toward anti-spike CD8 responses and likely underestimated virus-specific expansions by missing private and CD4 specificities.

Per the germline V gene, MDHEN is the CDR1 and SYDVKM is the CDR2. The CDR3 measures 13 amino acids from cysteine to phenylalanine. Solely the CDR3 DNA is kept, with 39 bases framed from the first base. V is trimmed back by 7 bases and J by 7 bases, and the junction contains 6 bases that no gene match accounts for. For this clonotype: No cognate antigen has been identified for it. No much larger clone is present one base from it, and per-base qualities are unavailable.

The chain is encoded by TRBV28 joined to TRBJ2-2, with TRBD2 identical over 7 junction bases. The clonotype originates from an adult who was a healthcare worker with PCR-confirmed SARS-CoV-2 infection or an uninfected control (not recorded which). Sequencing input: whole blood. The sequenced DNA is TGTGCCAGCATCCGGGGGGAAGGCGGGGAGCTGTTTTTT. It translates as CASIRGEGGELFF. With the portions outside the CDR3 filled from the reference TRBV28 and TRBJ2-2 genes, the complete variable region becomes DVKVTQSSRYLVKRTGEKVFLECVQDMDHENMFWYRQDPGLGLRLIYFSYDVKMKEKGDIPEGYSVSREKKERFSLILESASTNQTSMYLCASIRGEGGELFFGEGSRLTVL.